The sequence of this T cell receptor beta chain was determined in a study of regulatory T cells in long-lasting Graves disease. Study as a whole: Graves' patients who were just diagnosed had used antithyroid drugs for under 3 months. General observations from the study: Relative to new patients (under 1,000), persistent patients exhibited greater sharing of public clonotypes (approximately 2,700). Persistent Graves' patients showed reduced TCR diversity versus newly diagnosed patients.

This clonotype was observed a handful of times. Its cognate antigen is unknown. Time point noted: newly diagnosed GD, antithyroid drugs for less than 3 months. The TCR library used RNA extracted from PBMCs. Collection of peripheral blood (about 10 milliliters) was done using EDTA tubes. CDR3-region Arm-PCR and iRepertoire HTBI primers produced the TCR beta libraries. Using its own MiXCR run on the multiplex PCR reads, TCRdb lists one record per CDR3 protein. The table includes around 250,000 distinct CDR3 sequences, 20% to 25% detected once. The CDR3 is 15 residues long. The V gene's germline CDR1 is SGHTA and CDR2 FQGNSA. Trimming removed 1 base at V and 4 bases at J, with 11 bases between.

V is TRBV7-2 and J is TRBJ1-5; a weak D match, TRBD1 (5 bases). The material sequenced was peripheral blood mononuclear cells (PBMCs), taken at new diagnosis, from a patient treated with antithyroid drugs. The receptor's source is a female donor with Graves disease. DNA of the CDR3: TGTGCCAGCAGCTTAGTTGGCAGGGCAAATCAGCCCCAGCATTTT. This encodes CASSLVGRANQPQHF.